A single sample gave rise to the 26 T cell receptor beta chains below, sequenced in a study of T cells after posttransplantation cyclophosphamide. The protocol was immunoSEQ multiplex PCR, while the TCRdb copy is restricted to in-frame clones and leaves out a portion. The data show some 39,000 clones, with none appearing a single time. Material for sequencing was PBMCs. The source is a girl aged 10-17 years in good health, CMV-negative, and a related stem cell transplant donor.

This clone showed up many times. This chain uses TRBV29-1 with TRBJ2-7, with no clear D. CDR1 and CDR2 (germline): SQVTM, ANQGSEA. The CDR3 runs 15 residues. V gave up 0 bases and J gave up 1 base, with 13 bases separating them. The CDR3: CSVEEGTSGSYEQYF. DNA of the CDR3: TGCAGCGTTGAAGAAGGTACGTCGGGTTCCTACGAGCAGTACTTC.

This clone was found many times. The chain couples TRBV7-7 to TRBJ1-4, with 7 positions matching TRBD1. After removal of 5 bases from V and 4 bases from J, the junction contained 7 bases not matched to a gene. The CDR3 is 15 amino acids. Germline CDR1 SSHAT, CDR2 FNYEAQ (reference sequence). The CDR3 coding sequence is TGTGCCAGCAGCCGAAGACAGGGAATTAATGAAAAACTGTTTTTT. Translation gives CASSRRQGINEKLFF. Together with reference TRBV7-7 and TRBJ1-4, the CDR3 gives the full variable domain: GAGVSQSPRYKVTKRGQDVTLRCDPISSHATLYWYQQALGQGPEFLTYFNYEAQPDKSGLPSDRFSAERPEGSISTLTIQRTEQRDSAMYRCASSRRQGINEKLFFGSGTQLSVL.

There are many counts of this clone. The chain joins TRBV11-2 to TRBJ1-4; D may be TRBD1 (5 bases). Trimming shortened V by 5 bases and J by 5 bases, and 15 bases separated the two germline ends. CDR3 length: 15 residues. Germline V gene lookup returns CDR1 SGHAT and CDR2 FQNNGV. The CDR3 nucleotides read TGTGCCAGCAGCCTGCGGGGGACGGAGAATGAAAAACTGTTTTTT. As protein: CASSLRGTENEKLFF.

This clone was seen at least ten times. This chain's CDR3 is CASSLRSTGGEYF. CDR3 nucleotide sequence: TGTGCCAGCAGCTTAAGATCGACAGGGGGCGAGTACTTC. The chain has TRBV13 and TRBJ2-7; 10 nucleotides align to TRBD1. The CDR3 runs to 13 residues. CDR1 and CDR2 (germline): PRHDT, FYEKMQ (reference sequence). J was trimmed by 11 bases and V by 2 bases; bases with no gene match: 6.

The DNA for the CDR3 is TGCGCCAGCAGCCAAGATCCGACAGGGGTGTGGCAAGAGACCCAGTACTTC. This codes for CASSQDPTGVWQETQYF. J is TRBJ2-5 and V is TRBV4-1, with 8 nucleotides matching TRBD1. V shed 0 bases, J shed 2 bases, and the junction held 8 bases outside the gene matches. Germline CDR1 MGHRA, CDR2 YSYEKL. CDR3 size: 17 residues.

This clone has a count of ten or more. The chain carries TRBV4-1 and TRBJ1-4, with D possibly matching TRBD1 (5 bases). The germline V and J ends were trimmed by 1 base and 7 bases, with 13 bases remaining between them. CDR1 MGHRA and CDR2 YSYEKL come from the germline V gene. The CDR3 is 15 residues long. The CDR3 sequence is CASSQGKTGGEKLFF. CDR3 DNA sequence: TGCGCCAGCAGCCAAGGAAAAACCGGGGGTGAAAAACTGTTTTTT.

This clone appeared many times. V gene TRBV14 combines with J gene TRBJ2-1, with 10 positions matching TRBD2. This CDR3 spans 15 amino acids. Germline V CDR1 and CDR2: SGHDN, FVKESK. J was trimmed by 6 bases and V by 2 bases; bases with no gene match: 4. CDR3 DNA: TGTGCCAGCAGCCAAAGCGGGAGGGACAGCAATGAGCAGTTCTTC. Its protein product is CASSQSGRDSNEQFF.

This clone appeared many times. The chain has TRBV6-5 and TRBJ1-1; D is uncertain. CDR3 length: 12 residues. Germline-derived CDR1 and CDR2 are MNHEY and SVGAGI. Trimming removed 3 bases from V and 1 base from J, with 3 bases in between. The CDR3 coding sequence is TGTGCCAGCAGTTATCAGAACACTGAAGCTTTCTTT. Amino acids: CASSYQNTEAFF.

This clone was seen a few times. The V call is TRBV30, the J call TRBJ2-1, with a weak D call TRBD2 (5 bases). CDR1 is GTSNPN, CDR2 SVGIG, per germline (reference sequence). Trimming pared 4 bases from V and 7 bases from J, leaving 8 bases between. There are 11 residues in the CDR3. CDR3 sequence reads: CAWKLVNEQFF. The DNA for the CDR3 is TGTGCCTGGAAACTAGTAAATGAGCAGTTCTTC.

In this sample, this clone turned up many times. Written as DNA, the CDR3 is TGTGCCAGTACCGCAATAGGGGGCGTGGGGGGCGAAAGTCAGCCCCAGCATTTT. As protein: CASTAIGGVGGESQPQHF. This rearrangement joins TRBV19 to TRBJ1-5; 7 nucleotides align to TRBD1. Germline CDR1 and CDR2: LNHDA and SQIVND (reference sequence). After removal of 7 bases from V and 6 bases from J, the junction contained 21 bases not matched to a gene. The CDR3 runs to 18 residues.

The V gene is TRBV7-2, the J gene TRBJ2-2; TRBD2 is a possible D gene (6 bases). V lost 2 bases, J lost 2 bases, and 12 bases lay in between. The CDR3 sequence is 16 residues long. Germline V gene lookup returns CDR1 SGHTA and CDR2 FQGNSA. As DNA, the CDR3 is TGTGCCAGCAGCTTACCACTAGCCGTTAACACCGGGGAGCTGTTTTTT. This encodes CASSLPLAVNTGELFF.

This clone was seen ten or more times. This CDR3 reads CASSFLAGARGETQYF. The CDR3 DNA reads TGTGCCAGCAGTTTTCTAGCGGGAGCAAGAGGGGAGACCCAGTACTTC. V is TRBV28 and J is TRBJ2-5; 10 bases line up with TRBD2. With 3 bases clipped from V and 5 bases from J, the junction kept 9 bases outside the gene matches. The germline V gene encodes CDR1 MDHEN and CDR2 SYDVKM. The CDR3 totals 16 residues.

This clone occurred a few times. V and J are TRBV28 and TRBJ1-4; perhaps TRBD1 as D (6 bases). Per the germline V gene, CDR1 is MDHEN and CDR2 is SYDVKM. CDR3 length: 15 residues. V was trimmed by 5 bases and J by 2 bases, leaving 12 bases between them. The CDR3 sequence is CASSPTGYTNEKLFF. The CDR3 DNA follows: TGTGCCAGCAGTCCAACAGGGTACACTAATGAAAAACTGTTTTTT.

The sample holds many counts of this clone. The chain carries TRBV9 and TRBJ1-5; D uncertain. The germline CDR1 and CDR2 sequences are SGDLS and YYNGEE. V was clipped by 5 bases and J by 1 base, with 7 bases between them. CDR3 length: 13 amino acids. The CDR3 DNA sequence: TGTGCCAGCAGTCAGACAAGCAATCAGCCCCAGCATTTT. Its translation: CASSQTSNQPQHF.

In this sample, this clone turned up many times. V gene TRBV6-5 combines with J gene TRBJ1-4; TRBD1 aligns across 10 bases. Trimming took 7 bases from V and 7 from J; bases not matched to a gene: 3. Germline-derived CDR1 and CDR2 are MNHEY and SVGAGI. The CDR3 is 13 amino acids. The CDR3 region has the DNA TGTGCCAGCACAGACAGGGGGCGTGAAAAACTGTTTTTT. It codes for CASTDRGREKLFF.

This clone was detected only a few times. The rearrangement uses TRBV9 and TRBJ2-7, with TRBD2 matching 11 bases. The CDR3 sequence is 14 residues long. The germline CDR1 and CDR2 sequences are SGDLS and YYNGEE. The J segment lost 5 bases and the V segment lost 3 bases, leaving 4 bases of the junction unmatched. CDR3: CASSAEGLADEQYF. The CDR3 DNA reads TGTGCCAGCAGCGCCGAGGGACTAGCGGACGAGCAGTACTTC.

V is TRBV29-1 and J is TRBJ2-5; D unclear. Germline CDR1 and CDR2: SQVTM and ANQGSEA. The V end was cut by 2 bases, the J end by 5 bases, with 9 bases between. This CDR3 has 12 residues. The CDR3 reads CSVELTGETQYF. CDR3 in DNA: TGCAGCGTTGAACTAACCGGGGAGACCCAGTACTTC. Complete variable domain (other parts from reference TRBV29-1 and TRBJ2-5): SAVISQKPSRDICQRGTSLTIQCQVDSQVTMMFWYRQQPGQSLTLIATANQGSEATYESGFVIDKFPISRPNLTFSTLTVSNMSPEDSSIYLCSVELTGETQYFGPGTRLLVL.

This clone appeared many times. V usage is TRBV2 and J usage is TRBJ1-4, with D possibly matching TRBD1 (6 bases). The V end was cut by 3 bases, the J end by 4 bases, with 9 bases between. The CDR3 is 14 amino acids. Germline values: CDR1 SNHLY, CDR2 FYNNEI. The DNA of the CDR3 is TGTGCCAGCAGTGACAGGGGAATTAATGAAAAACTGTTTTTT. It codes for CASSDRGINEKLFF.

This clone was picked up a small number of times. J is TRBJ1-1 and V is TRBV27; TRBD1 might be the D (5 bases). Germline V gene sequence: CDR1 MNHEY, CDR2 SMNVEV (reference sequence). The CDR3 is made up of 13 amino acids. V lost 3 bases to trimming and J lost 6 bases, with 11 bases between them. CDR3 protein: CASSFVPGAEAFF. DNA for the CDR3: TGTGCCAGCAGTTTCGTCCCGGGGGCTGAAGCTTTCTTT.

CDR3 sequence (DNA): TGTGCCAGCAGCTCCAGCGGGCCCTCCTACGAGCAGTACTTC. Its translation: CASSSSGPSYEQYF. J is TRBJ2-7 and V is TRBV5-6, with D perhaps TRBD2 (6 bases). V was shortened by 3 bases and J by 0 bases, with 10 bases between the two germline ends. CDR3 length equals 14 residues. Germline CDR1 is SGHDT and CDR2 is YYEEEE. Full variable domain (missing parts from reference TRBV5-6 and TRBJ2-7): DAGVTQSPTHLIKTRGQQVTLRCSPKSGHDTVSWYQQALGQGPQFIFQYYEEEERQRGNFPDRFSGHQFPNYSSELNVNALLLGDSALYLCASSSSGPSYEQYFGPGTRLTVT.

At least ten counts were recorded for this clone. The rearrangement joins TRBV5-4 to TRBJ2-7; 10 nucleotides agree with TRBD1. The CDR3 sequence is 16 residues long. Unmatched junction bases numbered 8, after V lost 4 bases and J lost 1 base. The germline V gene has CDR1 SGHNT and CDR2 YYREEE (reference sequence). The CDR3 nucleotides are TGTGCCAGCAGCGTACCCCAGGGACAGGGGTCCTACGAGCAGTACTTC. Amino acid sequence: CASSVPQGQGSYEQYF. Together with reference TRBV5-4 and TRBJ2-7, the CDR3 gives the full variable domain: ETGVTQSPTHLIKTRGQQVTLRCSSQSGHNTVSWYQQALGQGPQFIFQYYREEENGRGNFPPRFSGLQFPNYSSELNVNALELDDSALYLCASSVPQGQGSYEQYFGPGTRLTVT.

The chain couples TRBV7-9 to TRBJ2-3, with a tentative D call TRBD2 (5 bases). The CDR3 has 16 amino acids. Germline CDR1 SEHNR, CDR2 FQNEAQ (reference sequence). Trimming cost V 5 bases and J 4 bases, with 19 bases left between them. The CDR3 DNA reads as TGTGCCAGCAGCCCTAGCTCCACGTTGACTTCAGATACGCAGTATTTT. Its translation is CASSPSSTLTSDTQYF.

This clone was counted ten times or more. The CDR3 loop reads CASSFTLAERSGELFF. For the CDR3, the DNA is TGTGCCAGCAGCTTTACCCTAGCGGAGAGAAGCGGGGAGCTGTTTTTT. The V call is TRBV11-2, the J call TRBJ2-2, with 7 nucleotides matching TRBD2. The CDR3 runs 16 residues. V lost 3 bases, J lost 7 bases, and 11 bases stayed unmatched. The germline CDR1 and CDR2 sequences are SGHAT and FQNNGV.

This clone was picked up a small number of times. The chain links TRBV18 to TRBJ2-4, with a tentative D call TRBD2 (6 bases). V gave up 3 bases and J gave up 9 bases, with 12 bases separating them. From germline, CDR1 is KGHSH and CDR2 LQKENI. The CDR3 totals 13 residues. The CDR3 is CASSPQRESIQYF. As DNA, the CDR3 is TGTGCCAGCTCACCCCAACGGGAGAGCATTCAGTACTTC.

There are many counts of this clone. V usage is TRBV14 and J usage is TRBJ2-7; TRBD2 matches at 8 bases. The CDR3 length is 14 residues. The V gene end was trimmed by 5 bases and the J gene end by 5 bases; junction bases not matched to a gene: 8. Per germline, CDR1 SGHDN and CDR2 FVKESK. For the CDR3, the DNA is TGTGCCAGCAGCTCGTCTCCCGGGGGGGACGAGCAGTACTTC. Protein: CASSSSPGGDEQYF. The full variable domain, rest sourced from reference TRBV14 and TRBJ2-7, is EAGVTQFPSHSVIEKGQTVTLRCDPISGHDNLYWYRRVMGKEIKFLLHFVKESKQDESGMPNNRFLAERTGGTYSTLKVQPAELEDSGVYFCASSSSPGGDEQYFGPGTRLTVT.

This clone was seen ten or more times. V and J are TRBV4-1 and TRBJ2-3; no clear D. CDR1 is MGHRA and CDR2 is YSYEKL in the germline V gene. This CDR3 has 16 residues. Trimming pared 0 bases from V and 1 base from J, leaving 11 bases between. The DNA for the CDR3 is TGCGCCAGCAGCCAAGATTTAGCCCCCGGCACAGATACGCAGTATTTT. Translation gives CASSQDLAPGTDTQYF.